The clone carrying this T cell receptor (beta chain) was seen at least ten times. Its antigen remains unknown. As the method for making TCR beta libraries, quantitative 5'-RACE with molecular barcodes was used. TCRdb re-analysed the 5' RACE reads in MiXCR, keeping a single row per CDR3 protein. The sample carries some 840,000 distinct CDR3 sequences, 12% recorded once. The data belong to a study of CD8 T cells in ankylosing spondylitis. Findings of the study overall: Characteristic of ankylosing spondylitis blood, it appeared, was a TCR beta motif comprising roughly 8 highly homologous variants.

Trimming took 4 bases from V and 0 from J; bases not matched to a gene: 4. This CDR3 is 16 amino acids long. CDR1 is LGHNA, CDR2 YNFKEQ, per germline. V and J are TRBV4-2 and TRBJ2-3; 10 bases match TRBD2. Sequencing input: blood, either unsorted or a sorted T cell fraction (not recorded which). The TCR originated in a male donor with ankylosing spondylitis. The CDR3 reads CASSPGLASSTDTQYF. The CDR3 nucleotides read TGTGCCAGCAGCCCGGGACTAGCGTCTAGCACAGATACGCAGTATTTT.